This T cell receptor (beta chain) was observed in a study of regulatory T cells in long-lasting Graves disease. Building of the TCR beta libraries involved iRepertoire HTBI primers and Arm-PCR of CDR3 regions. TCRdb used MiXCR to reprocess the multiplex PCR reads, holding one entry per CDR3 protein. The data show about 430,000 distinct CDR3 sequences, about 15% seen once. The time point is: newly diagnosed GD, antithyroid drugs for less than 3 months. The TCR library was prepared using RNA isolated from PBMCs. The table lists this clonotype with many counts. The V gene's germline CDR1 is GTSNPN and CDR2 SVGIG (reference sequence). The CDR3 extends over 14 amino acids. V lost 1 base, J lost 7 bases, and 17 bases lay in between. These data also featured in a second study, about T cells in Graves' hyperthyroidism and ophthalmopathy.

This receptor was identified in a woman aged 40 to 50 with Graves disease. Material: peripheral blood mononuclear cells (PBMCs), obtained at new diagnosis, from a patient treated with antithyroid drugs. This chain links TRBV30 with TRBJ2-7, with D unclear. CDR3 protein: CAWSEVTEVGEQYF. CDR3 coding DNA: TGTGCCTGGAGTGAGGTAACAGAGGTGGGTGAGCAGTACTTC.